This T cell receptor beta chain was recovered during a study of vaccination effects on CD4 cells after COVID-19. Findings and limits, study-wide: Clones induced by infection and by vaccine showed marked clonal contraction late after vaccination. In healthy vaccinees, only 1 of 255 vaccine-induced clones cross-reacted with common cold coronaviruses.

ViraFEST expansion of antigen-specific CD4+ T cells with viral peptide pools preceded sequencing. With approximately 9 days of culture completed, CD4+ T cells were isolated. Each participant was given two doses of one vaccine (BNT162b2 or mRNA-1273). Cultures used 1.5 million to 2 million PBMC per well, about 10 IU/ml IL-2 and about 10 ug/ml peptides. CDR3 length: 12 residues. Trimming removed 3 bases at V and 3 bases at J, with 5 bases between. Germline lookup yields CDR1 ENHRY and CDR2 SYGVKD. Remarks on this clone: The antigen remains unidentified.

The method was immunoSEQ multiplex PCR; TCRdb's version includes in-frame clones alone and lacks a portion of them. The data contain 25,000 to 35,000 clones, almost 85% of them singletons. This chain connects TRBV10-3 to TRBJ1-2; no firm D call. The source is a human donor who received a COVID-19 vaccine. Some clones in this sample may be carry-over from other donors' samples. This specimen consisted of CD4+ T cells from PBMCs cultured with HCoV-NL63 spike peptides, obtained after COVID-19 vaccination. The CDR3 region is CAISESDYGYTF. CDR3 sequence (DNA): TGTGCCATCAGTGAATCGGACTATGGCTACACCTTC.